This record concerns one TCR beta chain sequence. The germline V gene encodes CDR1 DFQATT and CDR2 SNEGSKA (reference sequence). This CDR3 comprises 12 residues. V trimming: 2 bases; J trimming: 7 bases; junction bases outside the gene matches: 4. TCRdb redid the calling of the RT-PCR reads with MiXCR, one entry per CDR3 protein. The repertoire consists of 550,000 to 600,000 distinct CDR3 sequences, with 12% occurring once and the leading ten covering around 9.6%. This sample was taken from a study of response to subunit inactivated influenza vaccine. This receptor was identified in a man in his fifties or sixties who received an inactivated influenza vaccine. The input for sequencing was PBMCs from blood, taken on the day of vaccination. The chain is built from TRBV20-1 and TRBJ2-5, with 7 bases lining up with TRBD2. The chain's CDR3 is CSARLAVWTQYF. The CDR3 bases are TGCAGTGCTAGACTAGCGGTGTGGACCCAGTACTTC.